The entry below gives a single T cell receptor beta chain sequence along with its context. The sample is drawn from a study of T cell changes during pregnancy in multiple sclerosis. The protocol was immunoSEQ multiplex PCR, while the TCRdb copy is restricted to in-frame clones and leaves out a portion. The sample holds 65,000 to 85,000 clones, roughly 90% seen once. With 1 base removed from V and 7 bases from J, the gap between germline ends came to 13 bases. Germline CDR1 is SGHAT and CDR2 is FQNNGV. The CDR3 contains 14 residues. The chain is built from TRBV11-2 and TRBJ1-2; D is possibly TRBD1 (5 bases). This sequence was found in a female donor in good health, enrolled as a control in a pregnancy study. Sequences were derived from peripheral blood, sampled after pregnancy. The CDR3 nucleotides are TGTGCCAGCAGCTTAGGGTCGGGGGTAGGTGGCTACACCTTC. It specifies CASSLGSGVGGYTF.